Below are 14 T cell receptor beta chains sequenced from a single sample in a study of Tregs in tolerant kidney transplant recipients. Clones were read by immunoSEQ multiplex PCR, and TCRdb kept only the in-frame ones, dropping some. Its listing shows fewer than 55,000 clones. Sequences were derived from CD4+ T cells from blood, sampled before the transplant. Every receptor here comes from a human donor who received a combined kidney and bone marrow transplant.

Concerning this clone itself: Read sequence stops 3 residues before the CDR3 end, and the germline J gene provides the missing end. The rearrangement joins TRBV19 to TRBJ1-2; TRBD1 matches 10 bases. Germline V gives CDR1 LNHDA, CDR2 SQIVND (reference sequence). The V and J ends lost 3 bases and 6 bases, in that order; junction bases with no gene match: 4. The CDR3 spans 14 residues. The CDR3 is CASSIGQGGNGYTF. The covered CDR3 bases are TGTGCCAGTAGTATCGGACAGGGGGGTAATGGC.

Turning to this clone: The read ends 3 residues early relative to the CDR3; the germline J gene fills the gap. The chain has TRBV11-3 and TRBJ2-5; no firm D call. CDR3 length: 13 amino acids. Germline V CDR1 and CDR2: SGHNT, YENEEA. Trimming left V 2 bases short and J 5 bases short, with 9 bases between. The CDR3 bases that were read are TGTGCCAGCAGCTTAACCAGAGTCGAGACC. Residues: CASSLTRVET. The whole CDR3 protein is CASSLTRVETQYF.

The sequenced part of the CDR3 DNA is TGTGCCAGCAGCCCAGCCGGGACAGGGTTCAATGAG. Amino acids: CASSPAGTGFNE. The CDR3, in full, reads CASSPAGTGFNEQFF. The chain carries TRBV7-2 and TRBJ2-1; 9 bases line up with TRBD1. The read finishes 3 residues shy of the CDR3 end, and the germline J gene is used to complete it. V was pared by 5 bases and J by 6 bases, with 8 bases of the junction left unmatched. CDR3 size: 15 residues. Germline assignment: CDR1 SGHTA and CDR2 FQGNSA.

In regard to this clone: The read terminates 3 residues ahead of where the CDR3 ends, so the germline J gene completes it. The gene calls are TRBV20-1 and TRBJ1-5; 7 nucleotides agree with TRBD1. The V and J ends lost 3 bases and 4 bases, in that order; junction bases with no gene match: 6. The germline gives CDR1 DFQATT, CDR2 SNEGSKA (reference sequence). This CDR3 spans 14 amino acids. The part of the CDR3 DNA that was read is TGCAGTGCTAGCCCGGGACAGAAGAATCAGCCC. Its translation: CSASPGQKNQP. The whole CDR3 region reads CSASPGQKNQPQHF.

Concerning this clone: The missing CDR3 end, 3 residues past where the read stops, is filled in from the germline J gene. The chain carries TRBV19 and TRBJ1-3; the match to TRBD1 covers 7 bases. Germline V gene sequence: CDR1 LNHDA, CDR2 SQIVND (reference sequence). V shed 2 bases, J shed 4 bases, and the junction held 5 bases outside the gene matches. The CDR3 runs 15 residues. The CDR3 DNA, read in part, is TGTGCCAGTAGTATAAAGGGGGCGCCGGGAAACACC. As protein: CASSIKGAPGNT. The complete CDR3 protein is CASSIKGAPGNTIYF. Together with reference TRBV19 and TRBJ1-3, the CDR3 gives the full variable domain: DGGITQSPKYLFRKEGQNVTLSCEQNLNHDAMYWYRQDPGQGLRLIYYSQIVNDFQKGDIAEGYSVSREKKESFPLTVTSAQKNPTAFYLCASSIKGAPGNTIYFGEGSWLTVV.

The part of the CDR3 DNA that was read is TGTGCCAGCATTGAGGAGGCGGGGGAATACAATGAG. It yields the protein CASIEEAGEYNE. The full CDR3 is CASIEEAGEYNEQFF. The J gene is TRBJ2-1, the V gene TRBV2; TRBD2 aligns across 7 bases. The read terminates 3 residues ahead of where the CDR3 ends, so the germline J gene completes it. The germline CDR1 and CDR2 sequences are SNHLY and FYNNEI. The CDR3 extends over 15 amino acids. Trimming took 7 bases from V and 4 from J; bases not matched to a gene: 10.

In the case of this clone: The CDR3 is cut off 3 residues early in the read; its end comes from the germline J gene. The genes are TRBV5-6 and TRBJ2-5; 9 nucleotides agree with TRBD2. Germline V lookup: CDR1 SGHDT, CDR2 YYEEEE. The V gene end was trimmed by 4 bases and the J gene end by 0 bases; junction bases not matched to a gene: 4. CDR3 size: 15 residues. Incomplete CDR3 DNA: TGTGCCAGCAGCCGAGCGGGAGGTCACCAAGAGACC. Translating gives CASSRAGGHQET. The full CDR3 is CASSRAGGHQETQYF.

Concerning this clone itself: The read stops 3 residues short of the end of the CDR3; the missing end is completed from the germline J gene. The chain combines TRBV18 with TRBJ2-4, with 10 positions matching TRBD1. The CDR3 extends over 14 amino acids. Germline values: CDR1 KGHSH, CDR2 LQKENI. V shed 6 bases, J shed 7 bases, and the junction held 6 bases outside the gene matches. CDR3 bases read: TGTGCCAGCTCTGGCCGGGACAGGGGCAACATT. The encoded protein is CASSGRDRGNI. The CDR3 in its entirety is CASSGRDRGNIQYF.

Of note for this clone: Read data end 3 residues before the CDR3 end; the end is taken from the germline J gene. This sequence joins TRBV18 and TRBJ2-7; no reliable D call. Per germline, CDR1 KGHSH and CDR2 LQKENI. Trimming removed 2 bases from V and 0 bases from J, with 5 bases in between. The CDR3 has 13 amino acids. The sequenced part of the CDR3 DNA is TGTGCCAGCTCACCAACTCACTCCTACGAG. This sequence encodes CASSPTHSYE. Given in full, the CDR3 is CASSPTHSYEQYF.

For this clone: The read comes to an end 3 residues before the CDR3 does, leaving the germline J gene to fill in the end. V gene TRBV29-1 combines with J gene TRBJ2-7, with 10 bases identical to TRBD2. Germline CDR1 and CDR2: SQVTM and ANQGSEA. V trimming: 1 base; J trimming: 0 bases; junction bases outside the gene matches: 3. The CDR3 spans 15 residues. CDR3 DNA (partial): TGCAGCGTTGAAGCGACTAGCGGGCCCTCCTACGAG. Its protein is CSVEATSGPSYE. The entire CDR3 protein reads CSVEATSGPSYEQYF.

About this clone itself: The read finishes 3 residues shy of the CDR3 end, and the germline J gene is used to complete it. The J gene is TRBJ1-6, the V gene TRBV7-2, with 7 bases identical to TRBD1. Germline V CDR1 and CDR2: SGHTA, FQGNSA. This CDR3 region has 15 residues. The sequenced part of the CDR3 DNA is TGTGCCAGCAGCTTAGCGCCGCAGGGGGGTTGGGCC. Amino acids: CASSLAPQGGWA. The complete CDR3 sequence is CASSLAPQGGWALHF.

Worth noting for this clone: With the read ending 3 residues before the CDR3 end, the germline J gene is used to fill in that end. The chain employs TRBV2 and TRBJ2-7; 11 bases agree with TRBD2. From germline, CDR1 is SNHLY and CDR2 FYNNEI. CDR3 length equals 13 residues. The V gene end was trimmed by 7 bases and the J gene end by 4 bases; junction bases not matched to a gene: 3. The CDR3 reads CASTRLAGYEQYF. The CDR3 DNA, read in part, is TGTGCCAGCACCCGACTAGCGGGATACGAG.

A note on this clone: The sequence runs out 3 residues before the end of the CDR3; the remainder is reconstructed from the germline J gene. The chain combines TRBV19 with TRBJ2-2; D might be TRBD1 (5 bases). CDR3 size: 15 residues. Trimming pared 5 bases from V and 4 bases from J, leaving 14 bases between. Per germline, CDR1 LNHDA and CDR2 SQIVND (reference sequence). The DNA read from the CDR3 is TGTGCCAGTAGTTTATCGACAGTTCTCACCGGGGAG. This encodes CASSLSTVLTGE. The entire CDR3 sequence reads CASSLSTVLTGELFF.

A remark on this clone: From the germline J gene comes the end of the CDR3, since the read stops 3 residues before it. V and J are TRBV13 and TRBJ2-1; TRBD1 aligns across 7 bases. After removal of 5 bases from V and 1 base from J, the junction contained 8 bases not matched to a gene. Looked up from germline, CDR1 is PRHDT and CDR2 is FYEKMQ (reference sequence). This CDR3 is 16 amino acids long. The CDR3 bases that were read are TGTGCCAGCAGCCTTCACGACAGGGTGTCCTACAATGAG. Translated: CASSLHDRVSYNE. The CDR3 as a whole reads CASSLHDRVSYNEQFF.